This T cell receptor beta chain is drawn from a study of blood T cell repertoires in COVID-19. About the research overall: Specimens from acute and convalescent COVID-19 originated in the United States, Italy and Spain. Sources were T cells, B-cell-depleted T cells, or PBMCs; the material itself was cDNA or gDNA.

The CDR3 contains 17 residues. Trimming removed 3 bases from V and 2 bases from J; junction bases left unmatched: 8. Germline V lookup: CDR1 LNHDA, CDR2 SQIVND (reference sequence). In the authors' workflow: Amplifying reference gene primers gave estimates of nucleated cell counts. Profiled with immunoSEQ multiplex PCR; TCRdb holds only in-frame clones, not every one. The V and J calls and the clone size are those of that table, but D and trimming were determined from the DNA. The sample lists around 14,000 clones, around 89% seen once, with less than 3% in the top ten. The specimen was peripheral blood. The receptor was isolated from a human donor in a cohort sampled during active COVID-19. This rearrangement joins TRBV19 to TRBJ2-1; 9 positions agree with TRBD2. For the CDR3, the DNA is TGTGCCAGTAGTATCAGGGTAGCGGGGGTAACCTACAATGAGCAGTTCTTC. Translating it yields CASSIRVAGVTYNEQFF.